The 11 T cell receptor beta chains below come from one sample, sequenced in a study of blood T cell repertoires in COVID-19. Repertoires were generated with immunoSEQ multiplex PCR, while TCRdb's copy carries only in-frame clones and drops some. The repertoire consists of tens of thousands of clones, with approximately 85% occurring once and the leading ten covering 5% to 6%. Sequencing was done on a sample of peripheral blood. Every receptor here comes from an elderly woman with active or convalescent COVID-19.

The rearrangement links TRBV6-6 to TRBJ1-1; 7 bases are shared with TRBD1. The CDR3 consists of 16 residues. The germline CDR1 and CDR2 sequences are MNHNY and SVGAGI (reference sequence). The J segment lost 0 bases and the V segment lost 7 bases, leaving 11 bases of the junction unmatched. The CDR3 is CASTRSGGQMNTEAFF. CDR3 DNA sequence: TGTGCCAGCACCAGATCCGGGGGACAGATGAACACTGAAGCTTTCTTT.

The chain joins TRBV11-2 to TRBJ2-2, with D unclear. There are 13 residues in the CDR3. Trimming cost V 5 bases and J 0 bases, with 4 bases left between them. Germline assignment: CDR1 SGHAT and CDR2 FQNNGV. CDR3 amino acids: CASSPTNTGELFF. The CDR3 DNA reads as TGTGCCAGCAGCCCTACGAACACCGGGGAGCTGTTTTTT.

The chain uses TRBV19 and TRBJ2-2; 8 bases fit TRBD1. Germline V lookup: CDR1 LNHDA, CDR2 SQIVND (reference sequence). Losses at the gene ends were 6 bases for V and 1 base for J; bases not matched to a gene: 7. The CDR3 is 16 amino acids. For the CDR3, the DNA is TGTGCCAGTAGAGAATCGACAGGGGTGAACACCGGGGAGCTGTTTTTT. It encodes CASRESTGVNTGELFF.

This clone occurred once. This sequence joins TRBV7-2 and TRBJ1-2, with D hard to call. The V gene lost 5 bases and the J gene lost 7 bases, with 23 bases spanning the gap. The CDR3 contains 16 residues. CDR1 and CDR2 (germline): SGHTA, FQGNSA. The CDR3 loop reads CASSPKSSPSDSGYTF. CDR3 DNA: TGTGCCAGCAGCCCCAAATCCTCACCGTCTGACTCTGGCTACACCTTC.

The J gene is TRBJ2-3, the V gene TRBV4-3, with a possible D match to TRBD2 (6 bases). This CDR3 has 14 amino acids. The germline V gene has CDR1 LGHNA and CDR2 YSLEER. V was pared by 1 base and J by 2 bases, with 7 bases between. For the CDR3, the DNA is TGCGCCAGCAGCCAAGGGACTAACACAGATACGCAGTATTTT. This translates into CASSQGTNTDTQYF.

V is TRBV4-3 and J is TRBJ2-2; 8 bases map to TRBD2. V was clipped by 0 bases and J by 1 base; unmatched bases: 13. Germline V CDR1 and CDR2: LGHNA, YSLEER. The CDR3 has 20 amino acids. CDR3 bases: TGCGCCAGCAGCCAAGAGTACAGGTCGGCGGGGGGACGGAACACCGGGGAGCTGTTTTTT. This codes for CASSQEYRSAGGRNTGELFF.

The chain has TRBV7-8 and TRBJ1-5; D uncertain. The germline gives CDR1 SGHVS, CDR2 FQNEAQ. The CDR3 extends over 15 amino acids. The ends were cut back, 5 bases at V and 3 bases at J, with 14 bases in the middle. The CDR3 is CASSPAKRNNQPQHF. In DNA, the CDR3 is TGTGCCAGCAGCCCCGCTAAGAGGAACAATCAGCCCCAGCATTTT.

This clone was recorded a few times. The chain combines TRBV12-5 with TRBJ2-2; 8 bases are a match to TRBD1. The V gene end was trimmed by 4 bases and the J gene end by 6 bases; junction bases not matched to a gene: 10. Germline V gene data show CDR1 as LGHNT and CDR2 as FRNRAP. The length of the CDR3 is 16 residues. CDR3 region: CASGSSRDRIPGELFF. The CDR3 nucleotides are TGTGCTAGTGGTTCATCCCGGGACAGGATTCCCGGGGAGCTGTTTTTT.

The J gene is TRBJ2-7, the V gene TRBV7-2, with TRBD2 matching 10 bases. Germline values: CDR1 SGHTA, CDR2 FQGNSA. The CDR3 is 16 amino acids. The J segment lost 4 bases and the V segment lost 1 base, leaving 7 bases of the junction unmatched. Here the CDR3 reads CASSLEGAGGVYEQYF. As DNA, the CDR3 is TGTGCCAGCAGCTTAGAGGGAGCGGGAGGGGTGTACGAGCAGTACTTC.

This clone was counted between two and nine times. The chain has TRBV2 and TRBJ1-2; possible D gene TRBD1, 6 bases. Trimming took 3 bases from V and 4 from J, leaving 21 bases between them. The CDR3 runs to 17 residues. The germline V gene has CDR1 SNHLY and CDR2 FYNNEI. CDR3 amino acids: CASSETSTGPLGYGYTF. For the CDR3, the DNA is TGTGCCAGCAGTGAGACGTCAACAGGGCCCTTAGGCTATGGCTACACCTTC.

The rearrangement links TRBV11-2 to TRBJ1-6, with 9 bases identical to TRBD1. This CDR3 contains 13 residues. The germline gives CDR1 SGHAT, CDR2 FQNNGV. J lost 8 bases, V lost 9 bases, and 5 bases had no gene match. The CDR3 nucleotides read TGTGCCAGTGGGACAGGGAGCTATTCACCCCTCCACTTT. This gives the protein CASGTGSYSPLHF. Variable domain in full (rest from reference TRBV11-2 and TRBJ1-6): EAGVAQSPRYKIIEKRQSVAFWCNPISGHATLYWYQQILGQGPKLLIQFQNNGVVDDSQLPKDRFSAERLKGVDSTLKIQPAKLEDSAVYLCASGTGSYSPLHFGNGTRLTVT.